This T cell receptor beta chain stems from a study of radiotherapy plus CTLA-4 blockade in lung cancer. This CDR3 has 12 residues. CDR1 is GTSNPN and CDR2 is SVGIG in the germline V gene (reference sequence). V gave up 2 bases and J gave up 7 bases, with 9 bases separating them. Data came from immunoSEQ multiplex PCR; TCRdb stores just in-frame clones and leaves some out. The sample carries tens of thousands of clones, around 80% recorded once. This chain joins TRBV30 and TRBJ2-1; D possibly corresponds to TRBD1 (5 bases). The receptor comes from a human donor with non-small cell lung cancer that progressed on radiotherapy plus ipilimumab. The sample in question was peripheral blood, obtained from a patient treated with radiotherapy plus ipilimumab. The CDR3 here is CAWSRQGNEQFF. CDR3 coding DNA: TGTGCCTGGAGTCGCCAGGGAAATGAGCAGTTCTTC.